The 14 T cell receptor beta chains presented below share a single source sample, sequenced in a study of cytomegalovirus exposure and HLA in healthy donors. Amplification used 60 Vbeta primers and 13 Jbeta primers. Some clones are missing from TCRdb's copy, which holds only in-frame ones; the method was immunoSEQ multiplex PCR. The repertoire holds 150,000 to 200,000 clones, with 70% to 80% as singletons. Source material: PBMCs. Receptors were obtained from a woman aged 25-40 years in good health and CMV-seropositive.

J is TRBJ1-2 and V is TRBV6-5; TRBD1 might be the D (6 bases). Germline CDR1 reads MNHEY; CDR2 reads SVGAGI. This CDR3 has 13 amino acids. V shed 5 bases and J shed 4 bases, with 11 bases lying between them. The CDR3 spells CASSQQGLYGYTF. CDR3 in DNA: TGTGCCAGCAGTCAGCAGGGGCTCTATGGCTACACCTTC.

J is TRBJ2-1 and V is TRBV10-1, with D possibly being TRBD2 (5 bases). The CDR3 spans 17 residues. V dropped 0 bases and J dropped 0 bases, with 12 bases sitting between them. Germline V lookup: CDR1 WNHNN, CDR2 SYGVQD (reference sequence). CDR3 sequence (DNA): TGCGCCAGCAGTGAGTCGAGAATTGGGAGCTCCTACAATGAGCAGTTCTTC. Translation: CASSESRIGSSYNEQFF.

This clone was recorded a few times. V and J are TRBV9 and TRBJ1-2, with TRBD1 identical over 9 bases. The ends lost 3 bases at V and 2 bases at J; junction bases unmatched: 17. Germline loops: CDR1 SGDLS, CDR2 YYNGEE. This CDR3 is built from 19 residues. In nucleotides, the CDR3 is TGTGCCAGCAGCGGCCGAGGACAGGGGCAAGGAAGTACCAACTATGGCTACACCTTC. Translating gives CASSGRGQGQGSTNYGYTF.

This clone was seen once. The chain uses TRBV2 and TRBJ2-7, with a weak D call TRBD1 (5 bases). Germline CDR1 and CDR2: SNHLY and FYNNEI. V was shortened by 4 bases and J by 2 bases, with 9 bases between the two germline ends. CDR3 length equals 13 residues. CDR3 loop: CASSVLRAYEQYF. The DNA for the CDR3 is TGTGCCAGCAGTGTTCTCAGGGCCTACGAGCAGTACTTC.

The J gene is TRBJ2-7, the V gene TRBV5-1, with D possibly TRBD2 on 5 matching bases. This CDR3 is built from 15 residues. V was pared by 1 base and J by 3 bases, with 14 bases between. Germline CDR1 and CDR2: SGHRS and YFSETQ. This CDR3 reads CASSLTGEGNYEQYF. The CDR3 DNA is TGCGCCAGCAGCTTGACCGGGGAAGGGAACTACGAGCAGTACTTC.

The gene calls are TRBV5-5 and TRBJ2-2; perhaps TRBD1 as D (6 bases). V was clipped by 2 bases and J by 1 base, with 18 bases between them. In germline, CDR1 is SGHKS, CDR2 YYEKEE (reference sequence). There are 18 residues in the CDR3. The CDR3 spells CASSFVQVNRENTGELFF. The CDR3 region has the DNA TGTGCCAGCAGCTTTGTCCAAGTGAACAGGGAGAACACCGGGGAGCTGTTTTTT.

The chain combines TRBV7-3 with TRBJ1-1, with D possibly TRBD1 on 6 matching bases. There are 15 residues in the CDR3. V was pared by 3 bases and J by 8 bases, with 19 bases between. CDR1 is SGHTA, CDR2 FQGTGA, per germline. CDR3 DNA: TGTGCCAGCAGCTTGAACAGGGACCTGGGCGGGGAAGCTTTCTTT. Protein product: CASSLNRDLGGEAFF. Combining the CDR3 with reference TRBV7-3 and TRBJ1-1 gives the whole variable domain GAGVSQTPSNKVTEKGKYVELRCDPISGHTALYWYRQSLGQGPEFLIYFQGTGAADDSGLPNDRFFAVRPEGSVSTLKIQRTERGDSAVYLCASSLNRDLGGEAFFGQGTRLTVV.

This clone was detected a few times. The genes are TRBV25-1 and TRBJ2-7; 11 bases are shared with TRBD2. Germline trimming cut 3 bases from V and 0 bases from J; bases unmatched to any gene: 7. The length of the CDR3 is 17 residues. Germline V gene lookup returns CDR1 MGHDK and CDR2 SYGVNS. The chain's CDR3 is CASSDPFTSGSSYEQYF. As DNA, the CDR3 is TGTGCCAGCAGTGACCCCTTTACTAGCGGGAGCTCCTACGAGCAGTACTTC.

V gene TRBV12-5 combines with J gene TRBJ2-5; tentative D call: TRBD2 (5 bases). The CDR3 has 15 residues. V dropped 5 bases and J dropped 4 bases, with 17 bases sitting between them. Germline CDR1 reads LGHNT; CDR2 reads FRNRAP. CDR3 sequence reads: CASGPPTPGGETQYF. The CDR3 DNA follows: TGTGCTAGTGGTCCCCCGACACCCGGAGGAGAGACCCAGTACTTC.

V gene TRBV4-3 combines with J gene TRBJ2-5; 9 bases are shared with TRBD1. The CDR3 length is 14 residues. V was clipped by 4 bases and J by 6 bases; unmatched bases: 6. The V gene's germline CDR1 is LGHNA and CDR2 YSLEER. CDR3 nucleotide sequence: TGCGCCAGCAGCCTTGGGACAGGGCGACAGACCCAGTACTTC. This sequence encodes CASSLGTGRQTQYF.

The chain has TRBV4-2 and TRBJ2-2; 12 bases are shared with TRBD2. Germline loops: CDR1 LGHNA, CDR2 YNFKEQ. Unmatched junction bases numbered 1, after V lost 3 bases and J lost 5 bases. The CDR3 has 15 residues. CDR3: CASSHGLAGTGELFF. In DNA form, the CDR3 reads TGTGCCAGCAGCCACGGACTAGCGGGGACCGGGGAGCTGTTTTTT.

V is TRBV28 and J is TRBJ1-5, with D perhaps TRBD1 (5 bases). Germline CDR1 is MDHEN and CDR2 is SYDVKM. CDR3 length equals 13 residues. V gave up 5 bases and J gave up 5 bases, with 10 bases separating them. In nucleotides, the CDR3 is TGTGCCAGCAGTGTGGGGGGGGATCAGCCCCAGCATTTT. Translated: CASSVGGDQPQHF.

About this clone: Other DNA variants within this sample encode the same CDR3. V usage is TRBV19 and J usage is TRBJ1-1; tentatively, D is TRBD1 (5 bases). Trimming cost V 2 bases and J 4 bases, with 8 bases left between them. Germline V lookup: CDR1 LNHDA, CDR2 SQIVND (reference sequence). The CDR3 length is 13 residues. The DNA of the CDR3 is TGTGCCAGTAGTATATGGGGGGGCACTGAAGCTTTCTTT. It is translated as CASSIWGGTEAFF.

The V call is TRBV25-1, the J call TRBJ1-1, with a weak D call TRBD1 (6 bases). V lost 6 bases to trimming and J lost 1 base, with 12 bases between them. The CDR3 totals 14 residues. Germline-derived CDR1 and CDR2 are MGHDK and SYGVNS. As DNA, the CDR3 is TGTGCCAGCAGCGTCCCGGGACAGAACACTGAAGCTTTCTTT. Amino acids: CASSVPGQNTEAFF.